The source of this TCR beta chain is a study of technical replicates of blood from a few donors. Clones were sequenced by immunoSEQ multiplex PCR, and TCRdb holds only the in-frame ones, with some missing. This sample carries 50,000 to 65,000 clones, roughly 86% of them seen once, and the ten largest clones take around 4.8%. The CDR3 consists of 14 residues. CDR1 and CDR2 (germline): SGHTS, YDEGEE. V lost 0 bases and J lost 5, with 11 bases in between. The source of this sequence is a human donor in good health. Some clones in this sample may be carry-over from other donors' samples. The sample taken for sequencing was PBMCs. V is TRBV5-8 and J is TRBJ2-5, with a possible D match to TRBD2 (5 bases). The CDR3 DNA reads TGTGCCAGCAGCTTGGGCATAGCGTTGGAGACCCAGTACTTC. It encodes CASSLGIALETQYF.